One sample yielded the 10 T cell receptor beta chains listed below, sequenced in a study of technical replicates of blood from several donors (TCRdb year 2017). The method was the immunoSEQ multiplex PCR assay. Sourced from immuneACCESS, this table was stored by TCRdb with only in-frame sequences that have V and J called. A share of the clones is absent; for the studies checked, an unresolved V gene accounts for under half, and the remainder has no known explanation. Within this sample are about 100,000 clones, with roughly 94% of them counted one time only. The top ten hold around 0.3% of the sample. Material for sequencing was T cells isolated from PBMCs. The receptors shown here come from a human donor in good health.

This rearrangement joins TRBV9 to TRBJ1-1, with 8 bases fitting TRBD1. Trimming removed 0 bases from V and 0 bases from J; junction bases left unmatched: 4. The CDR3 totals 16 residues. CDR1 SGDLS and CDR2 YYNGEE come from the germline V gene. The CDR3 DNA is TGTGCCAGCAGCGTAGGGGCAGGGGGCTTGAACACTGAAGCTTTCTTT. Its translation is CASSVGAGGLNTEAFF.

This clone has just one count. The chain is built from TRBV15 and TRBJ2-3; 8 positions agree with TRBD2. Germline CDR1 reads LNHNV; CDR2 reads YYDKDF (reference sequence). Germline trimming cut 7 bases from V and 0 bases from J; bases unmatched to any gene: 9. The CDR3 is 16 residues long. CDR3 nucleotide sequence: TGTGCCACCATTGCTAGCGGGTACTCTAGCACAGATACGCAGTATTTT. It codes for CATIASGYSSTDTQYF.

The chain couples TRBV7-9 to TRBJ1-5; TRBD1 is a possible D gene (5 bases). Germline loops: CDR1 SEHNR, CDR2 FQNEAQ (reference sequence). The CDR3 is made up of 15 amino acids. Trimming removed 5 bases from V and 2 bases from J, with 13 bases in between. CDR3 region: CASSVSTGGNQPQHF. The CDR3 bases are TGTGCCAGCAGCGTCTCGACGGGGGGCAATCAGCCCCAGCATTTT.

In its sample, this clone was seen once. The chain joins TRBV28 to TRBJ1-2, with 11 positions matching TRBD1. With V trimmed by 8 bases and J by 3 bases, 14 bases remained unmatched. Germline values: CDR1 MDHEN, CDR2 SYDVKM. The CDR3 sequence is 17 residues long. CDR3 residues: CASRLPPWDRGDYGYTF. CDR3 sequence (DNA): TGTGCCAGCCGATTACCTCCTTGGGACAGGGGGGACTATGGCTACACCTTC.

In nucleotides, the CDR3 is TGTGCCAGCAGTGAATCATGGAGTCCGCACCATTGGGAGACCCAGTACTTC. It encodes CASSESWSPHHWETQYF. This chain uses TRBV25-1 with TRBJ2-5; unclear D gene. CDR1 MGHDK and CDR2 SYGVNS come from the germline V gene. Trimming shortened V by 1 base and J by 5 bases, and 20 bases separated the two germline ends. The CDR3 spans 17 residues.

This clone was counted only a few times. V is TRBV9 and J is TRBJ1-1; 8 bases are a match to TRBD1. The ends lost 2 bases at V and 11 bases at J; junction bases unmatched: 8. Germline V gene data show CDR1 as SGDLS and CDR2 as YYNGEE. The CDR3 totals 13 residues. Here the CDR3 reads CASSVTGGNEAFF. The DNA for the CDR3 is TGTGCCAGCAGCGTCACAGGGGGAAATGAGGCTTTCTTT. The full variable domain, in which reference TRBV9 and TRBJ1-1 provide the parts outside the CDR3, is DSGVTQTPKHLITATGQRVTLRCSPRSGDLSVYWYQQSLDQGLQFLIQYYNGEERAKGNILERFSAQQFPDLHSELNLSSLELGDSALYFCASSVTGGNEAFFGQGTRLTVV.

The chain has TRBV4-2 and TRBJ1-1; no reliable D call. Trimming took 1 base from V and 3 from J, leaving 12 bases between them. In germline, CDR1 is LGHNA, CDR2 YNFKEQ. This CDR3 region has 15 residues. The CDR3 reads CASSQAFKADTEAFF. As DNA, the CDR3 is TGTGCCAGCAGCCAAGCCTTTAAAGCGGACACTGAAGCTTTCTTT.

The gene calls are TRBV2 and TRBJ1-1; 7 bases align to TRBD1. This CDR3 spans 15 amino acids. The V gene's germline CDR1 is SNHLY and CDR2 FYNNEI. V shed 6 bases and J 0 bases; nucleotides not matched to a gene: 7. CDR3 residues: CASSLDRVMNTEAFF. The CDR3, as DNA: TGTGCCAGCAGCCTAGACAGGGTTATGAACACTGAAGCTTTCTTT.

This chain uses TRBV23-1 with TRBJ1-2; D unresolved. TRBV23-1 belongs to the ORF category, with a function that is uncertain. Trimming cost V 3 bases and J 6 bases, with 11 bases left between them. This CDR3 comprises 13 residues. CDR3 nucleotides: TGCGCCAGCAGTCATAAAACGACTAATGGCTACACCTTC. Protein sequence: CASSHKTTNGYTF.

This sequence joins TRBV4-1 and TRBJ1-2; 7 bases align to TRBD1. Trimming took 1 base from V and 8 from J; bases not matched to a gene: 7. The germline V gene encodes CDR1 MGHRA and CDR2 YSYEKL. This CDR3 is built from 14 residues. CDR3 loop: CASSQGDRDQGYTF. The CDR3 DNA reads as TGCGCCAGCAGCCAAGGCGACAGGGATCAAGGCTACACCTTC.